One sample yielded the 28 T cell receptor beta chains listed below, sequenced in a study of blood T cell repertoires in COVID-19 (dated by TCRdb to the early 2020s). Libraries were built with the immunoSEQ multiplex PCR assay. TCRdb mirrors the immuneACCESS table, restricted to in-frame sequences. Some clones are absent from its copies; in checked studies, under half trace to an unresolved V gene, and the reason for the others is unknown. The sample records over 200,000 clones, around 86% of which are singletons. 5.1% of the sample goes to the ten largest clones. Sequencing input: peripheral blood. These receptors were collected from a human donor in a cohort sampled during active COVID-19.

This clone appeared a single time. The rearrangement joins TRBV30 to TRBJ2-7, with TRBD2 matching 11 bases. Germline CDR1 and CDR2: GTSNPN and SVGIG (reference sequence). The CDR3 covers 17 residues. V gave up 2 bases and J gave up 1 base; unmatched junction bases: 10. CDR3 amino acids: CAWSPHLAGGPSYEQYF. The CDR3 region has the DNA TGTGCCTGGAGTCCCCACCTAGCGGGAGGTCCTTCCTACGAGCAGTACTTC.

This clone has a single count. The V call is TRBV15, the J call TRBJ2-2; 7 bases line up with TRBD2. The CDR3 loop spans 16 amino acids. In germline, CDR1 is LNHNV, CDR2 YYDKDF (reference sequence). With 6 bases clipped from V and 0 bases from J, the junction kept 7 bases outside the gene matches. The CDR3 region is CATSQRGHANTGELFF. The CDR3 nucleotides are TGTGCCACCAGTCAGCGGGGCCACGCGAACACCGGGGAGCTGTTTTTT.

The gene calls are TRBV9 and TRBJ1-6; D uncertain. This CDR3 is built from 15 residues. The V and J ends lost 1 base and 8 bases respectively, with 13 bases between them. Germline V gene data show CDR1 as SGDLS and CDR2 as YYNGEE. The CDR3 protein is CASSVTRGPDSPLHF. The CDR3 DNA follows: TGTGCCAGCAGCGTAACGAGAGGCCCTGATTCACCCCTCCACTTT.

The rearrangement uses TRBV27 and TRBJ2-1; a weak D match, TRBD2 (6 bases). V dropped 7 bases and J dropped 12 bases, with 16 bases sitting between them. The CDR3 covers 12 residues. Germline V lookup: CDR1 MNHEY, CDR2 SMNVEV (reference sequence). CDR3 nucleotides: TGTGCCAGCAAGCCCCCGGGACTGGCGCAGTTCTTC. This translates into CASKPPGLAQFF.

Comment on this clone: One end of the junction is discordant with germline, which a read error may explain. V gene TRBV5-1 combines with J gene TRBJ1-5; TRBD1 might be the D (6 bases). Per germline, CDR1 SGHRS and CDR2 YFSETQ. The CDR3 covers 14 residues. As DNA, the CDR3 is TGCGCCAGCAGCTTGGGCGGGGGCAAGCAGCCCCAGCATTTT. The encoded protein is CASSLGGGKQPQHF.

V usage is TRBV5-6 and J usage is TRBJ1-1; weak D call: TRBD1 (6 bases). The length of the CDR3 is 13 residues. Between the trimmed V and J ends, which lost 4 bases and 5 bases, there was a span of 12 bases. Germline values: CDR1 SGHDT, CDR2 YYEEEE. The CDR3 sequence is CASSQDSRTEAFF. CDR3 DNA: TGTGCCAGCAGCCAGGACAGTCGGACTGAAGCTTTCTTT.

A single count supports this clone. The J gene is TRBJ2-1, the V gene TRBV6-5; tentative D call: TRBD1 (9 bases). V was pared by 7 bases and J by 8 bases, with 21 bases between. The CDR3 covers 15 residues. Germline values: CDR1 MNHEY, CDR2 SVGAGI. The CDR3: CASTTGGTGTDEQFF. The CDR3 DNA sequence: TGTGCCAGCACCACGGGGGGGACAGGGACGGATGAGCAGTTCTTC.

The chain employs TRBV11-2 and TRBJ2-3; TRBD2 agrees at 8 bases. Germline trimming cut 1 base from V and 5 bases from J; bases unmatched to any gene: 2. CDR1 is SGHAT, CDR2 FQNNGV, per germline. This CDR3 region has 14 residues. Written as DNA, the CDR3 is TGTGCCAGCAGCTTAGGGGGACTAGGAGATACGCAGTATTTT. Encoded protein: CASSLGGLGDTQYF.

This clone was detected a few times. This sequence joins TRBV18 and TRBJ1-5, with unresolved D. This CDR3 contains 13 residues. The germline V gene encodes CDR1 KGHSH and CDR2 LQKENI. V shed 4 bases and J shed 7 bases, with 11 bases lying between them. The CDR3 loop reads CASSRSEGQPQHF. CDR3 nucleotide sequence: TGTGCCAGCTCACGGTCAGAGGGACAGCCCCAGCATTTT. Full variable domain (rest looked up from reference TRBV18 and TRBJ1-5): NAGVMQNPRHLVRRRGQEARLRCSPMKGHSHVYWYRQLPEEGLKFMVYLQKENIIDESGMPKERFSAEFPKEGPSILRIQQVVRGDSAAYFCASSRSEGQPQHFGDGTRLSIL.

This clone was counted once. V and J are TRBV6-2 or TRBV6-3 and TRBJ2-1, with 9 bases lining up with TRBD1. Germline V gene lookup returns CDR1 MNHEY and CDR2 SVGEGT. V lost 5 bases, J lost 8 bases, and 10 bases stayed unmatched. The CDR3 loop spans 15 amino acids. In DNA form, the CDR3 reads TGTGCCAGCAGTCCGACAGGGGGAATAATCTATGAGCAGTTCTTC. The encoded protein is CASSPTGGIIYEQFF.

This chain links TRBV3-1 (or the pseudogene TRBV3-2) with TRBJ2-3; 15 bases are shared with TRBD2. Germline loops: CDR1 LGHDT, CDR2 YNNKEL (reference sequence). V lost 4 bases, J lost 6 bases, and 11 bases stayed unmatched. This CDR3 has 18 residues. The chain's CDR3 is CASSLSRTSGRARDTQYF. The CDR3 DNA sequence: TGTGCCAGCAGCCTCAGCCGGACTAGCGGGAGGGCCAGGGATACGCAGTATTTT.

The gene calls are TRBV24-1 and TRBJ1-1, with 9 positions matching TRBD1. V lost 4 bases and J lost 4; bases outside the gene matches: 12. CDR3 size: 17 residues. The germline gives CDR1 KGHDR, CDR2 SFDVKD. The CDR3 DNA is TGTGCCACCAGTGAAGCGCCCGGGACAGGGAAAGCCACTGAAGCTTTCTTT. It is translated as CATSEAPGTGKATEAFF.

The chain uses TRBV7-9 and TRBJ1-2; weak D call: TRBD1 (6 bases). The CDR3 is 15 amino acids. Germline assignment: CDR1 SEHNR and CDR2 FQNEAQ (reference sequence). The germline V and J ends were trimmed by 2 bases and 8 bases, with 18 bases remaining between them. Written as DNA, the CDR3 is TGTGCCAGCAGCTTAAATCTGAGGTTAGGGGGAGGCTACACCTTC. Translating gives CASSLNLRLGGGYTF.

This sequence joins TRBV29-1 and TRBJ1-2, with D unclear. The V gene lost 6 bases and the J gene lost 7 bases, with 15 bases spanning the gap. This CDR3 comprises 12 residues. The V gene's germline CDR1 is SQVTM and CDR2 ANQGSEA. The CDR3 region is CSVTSRVLGYTF. For the CDR3, the DNA is TGCAGCGTGACTAGTAGAGTCCTTGGCTACACCTTC.

The chain employs TRBV30 and TRBJ2-7, with D possibly matching TRBD2 (6 bases). Per germline, CDR1 GTSNPN and CDR2 SVGIG (reference sequence). Trimming took off 0 bases at V and 2 bases at J, with 11 bases between the two ends. This CDR3 has 14 amino acids. The CDR3 sequence: CAWSVGSGTYEQYF. For the CDR3, the DNA is TGTGCCTGGAGTGTAGGTAGCGGAACCTACGAGCAGTACTTC. Using reference TRBV30 and TRBJ2-7 for the parts outside the CDR3, the full variable domain is SQTIHQWPATLVQPVGSPLSLECTVEGTSNPNLYWYRQAAGRGLQLLFYSVGIGQISSEVPQNLSASRPQDRQFILSSKKLLLSDSGFYLCAWSVGSGTYEQYFGPGTRLTVT.

The chain uses TRBV16 and TRBJ2-2; tentative D call: TRBD1 (5 bases). V shed 0 bases and J shed 5 bases, with 10 bases lying between them. There are 15 residues in the CDR3. Germline-derived CDR1 and CDR2 are KGHSY and FQNENV. The CDR3 loop is CASSQSQGRTGELFF. The DNA for the CDR3 is TGTGCCAGCAGCCAATCGCAGGGTCGGACCGGGGAGCTGTTTTTT.

This clone was seen a handful of times. The chain carries TRBV19 and TRBJ1-2; D perhaps matches TRBD1 (5 bases). The germline V gene has CDR1 LNHDA and CDR2 SQIVND (reference sequence). CDR3 length equals 12 residues. The ends were cut back, 10 bases at V and 8 bases at J, with 17 bases in the middle. CDR3 residues: CATGRGGAGYTF. The CDR3 bases are TGTGCCACCGGACGGGGGGGAGCCGGCTACACCTTC. Filled out from reference TRBV19 and TRBJ1-2, the complete variable domain reads DGGITQSPKYLFRKEGQNVTLSCEQNLNHDAMYWYRQDPGQGLRLIYYSQIVNDFQKGDIAEGYSVSREKKESFPLTVTSAQKNPTAFYLCATGRGGAGYTFGSGTRLTVV.

This chain links TRBV28 with TRBJ1-2; 7 bases map to TRBD1. V shed 7 bases, J shed 8 bases, and the junction held 7 bases outside the gene matches. This CDR3 has 12 residues. In germline, CDR1 is MDHEN, CDR2 SYDVKM. Here the CDR3 DNA reads TGTGCCAGCACCCGGACAGGTGAAGGCTACACCTTC. Protein product: CASTRTGEGYTF.

This sequence joins TRBV28 and TRBJ1-2; TRBD1 is a possible D gene (5 bases). V was trimmed by 2 bases and J by 4 bases, leaving 11 bases between them. The CDR3 runs to 14 residues. The germline V gene encodes CDR1 MDHEN and CDR2 SYDVKM. The CDR3 loop is CASSLDRGGYGYTF. The CDR3 nucleotides read TGTGCCAGCAGTTTAGACCGGGGGGGCTATGGCTACACCTTC.

The rearrangement joins TRBV15 to TRBJ1-5, with TRBD1 as a possible D gene (5 bases). V lost 0 bases and J lost 7, with 25 bases in between. The CDR3 covers 19 residues. Germline CDR1 reads LNHNV; CDR2 reads YYDKDF (reference sequence). The CDR3: CATSRDESGAIDKGQPQHF. CDR3 nucleotides: TGTGCCACCAGCAGAGACGAAAGTGGGGCAATCGATAAGGGACAGCCCCAGCATTTT.

This rearrangement joins TRBV6-5 to TRBJ1-2, with unresolved D. With 5 bases removed from V and 4 bases from J, the gap between germline ends came to 14 bases. Per the germline V gene, CDR1 is MNHEY and CDR2 is SVGAGI. This CDR3 region has 14 residues. CDR3 bases: TGTGCCAGCAGTCCGCGGGGAATTTCCTATGGCTACACCTTC. It translates to CASSPRGISYGYTF.

This chain links TRBV28 with TRBJ2-7; 8 bases are shared with TRBD1. Germline CDR1 is MDHEN and CDR2 is SYDVKM. CDR3 length equals 16 residues. Unmatched junction bases numbered 11, after V lost 6 bases and J lost 1 base. In DNA, the CDR3 is TGTGCCAGCAGCCCCCTAGGGCAGGGGGCATCCTACGAGCAGTACTTC. This sequence encodes CASSPLGQGASYEQYF. Full variable domain (remainder filled in from reference TRBV28 and TRBJ2-7): DVKVTQSSRYLVKRTGEKVFLECVQDMDHENMFWYRQDPGLGLRLIYFSYDVKMKEKGDIPEGYSVSREKKERFSLILESASTNQTSMYLCASSPLGQGASYEQYFGPGTRLTVT.

This chain connects TRBV10-3 to TRBJ1-1; maybe TRBD1 (6 bases). V was pared by 0 bases and J by 4 bases, with 15 bases between. This CDR3 has 16 amino acids. Germline lookup yields CDR1 ENHRY and CDR2 SYGVKD. CDR3 coding DNA: TGTGCCATCAGTGAGTCGCCGGGGGGGCGCACCACTGAAGCTTTCTTT. Translating it yields CAISESPGGRTTEAFF.

The chain employs TRBV7-9 and TRBJ1-5; D call uncertain. V shed 5 bases and J shed 4 bases, with 6 bases lying between them. CDR3 size: 12 residues. Germline lookup yields CDR1 SEHNR and CDR2 FQNEAQ (reference sequence). For the CDR3, the DNA is TGTGCCAGCAGCGGGCGTAATCAGCCCCAGCATTTT. Translating gives CASSGRNQPQHF.

The chain employs TRBV23-1 and TRBJ1-5, with 7 bases matching TRBD1. TRBV23-1 is an ORF, with its function uncertain. J was trimmed by 3 bases and V by 7 bases; bases with no gene match: 6. The CDR3 runs to 14 residues. The CDR3 nucleotides are TGCGCCAGCATTTGGACAGGCCCCAATCAGCCCCAGCATTTT. It is translated as CASIWTGPNQPQHF.

CDR3 nucleotide sequence: TGTGCCAGCAGTGAAGTTCCCAGGGGGAATCAGCCCCAGCATTTT. Translation gives CASSEVPRGNQPQHF. The rearrangement joins TRBV6-1 to TRBJ1-5, with 7 bases aligning to TRBD1. Germline lookup yields CDR1 MNHNS and CDR2 SASEGT. V shed 1 base and J 4 bases; nucleotides not matched to a gene: 4. The CDR3 totals 15 residues.

The table lists this clone with a count of one. The V and J genes are TRBV5-5 and TRBJ2-7; 7 bases align to TRBD1. Germline V gene lookup returns CDR1 SGHKS and CDR2 YYEKEE (reference sequence). V was pared by 0 bases and J by 0 bases, with 3 bases of the junction left unmatched. This CDR3 has 15 residues. CDR3 amino acids: CASSLEGADSYEQYF. Here the CDR3 DNA reads TGTGCCAGCAGCTTGGAGGGGGCGGACTCCTACGAGCAGTACTTC.

The chain combines TRBV27 with TRBJ2-4; weak D call: TRBD2 (6 bases). This CDR3 contains 15 residues. Germline loops: CDR1 MNHEY, CDR2 SMNVEV (reference sequence). Trimming stripped 5 bases from V and 4 bases from J, with 15 bases between. CDR3 bases: TGTGCCAGCAGTGGGACTGACCCCGCTAAAAACATTCAGTACTTC. It is translated as CASSGTDPAKNIQYF.